Below, 31 T cell receptor beta chains from the same sample are listed, as sequenced in a study of cytomegalovirus exposure and HLA in healthy donors (dated by TCRdb to 2015 to 2018). Library preparation was by the immunoSEQ multiplex PCR assay. A mixture of 60 forward primers for TCR Vbeta segments and 13 reverse primers for TCR Jbeta segments was used in the multiplex PCR. What TCRdb holds here is the immuneACCESS table cut down to in-frame rearrangements. Part of the clones is not present; checked against another copy, under half of the missing clones reflect an unresolved V gene, and the others are unexplained. For this sample the table gives 170,000 or so clones, of which roughly four fifths were detected only once. The leading ten clones occupy 1.5% to 2% of the sample. Material for sequencing was PBMCs. The receptors originated from a man in his forties or fifties in good health and CMV-seronegative.

The chain is built from TRBV4-1 and TRBJ2-1; D is uncertain. CDR1 is MGHRA, CDR2 YSYEKL, per germline. This CDR3 is built from 15 residues. Trimming left V 1 base short and J 6 bases short, with 13 bases between. CDR3 loop: CASSQVSLVPNEQFF. In nucleotides, the CDR3 is TGCGCCAGCAGCCAAGTAAGTTTAGTTCCCAATGAGCAGTTCTTC.

The V gene is TRBV6-5, the J gene TRBJ1-6; a weak D match, TRBD1 (5 bases). The CDR3 spans 15 residues. Germline V lookup: CDR1 MNHEY, CDR2 SVGAGI. V gave up 5 bases and J gave up 3 bases, with 11 bases separating them. The DNA for the CDR3 is TGTGCCAGCAGTAGGGGAACAGTCTATAATTCACCCCTCCACTTT. Protein product: CASSRGTVYNSPLHF.

This rearrangement joins TRBV5-1 to TRBJ2-3, with 11 nucleotides matching TRBD2. J lost 2 bases, V lost 4 bases, and 15 bases had no gene match. Per germline, CDR1 SGHRS and CDR2 YFSETQ. The CDR3 runs to 19 residues. The CDR3: CASSPWIMTSGAFTDTQYF. The CDR3 nucleotides are TGCGCCAGCAGCCCTTGGATAATGACTAGCGGGGCTTTCACAGATACGCAGTATTTT.

The V call is TRBV9, the J call TRBJ2-3; D call uncertain. Germline V gene sequence: CDR1 SGDLS, CDR2 YYNGEE. V was cut by 6 bases and J by 7 bases, with 18 bases left in between. The length of the CDR3 is 14 residues. CDR3 in DNA: TGTGCCAGCACCGATACGAGTTCTGGGCATACGCAGTATTTT. Its protein is CASTDTSSGHTQYF.

The rearrangement joins TRBV25-1 to TRBJ2-1; weak D call: TRBD2 (5 bases). V lost 6 bases to trimming and J lost 4 bases, with 10 bases between them. The germline V gene has CDR1 MGHDK and CDR2 SYGVNS. The CDR3 consists of 13 residues. CDR3 sequence: CASRVGLYNEQFF. The CDR3 DNA follows: TGTGCCAGCAGGGTCGGACTGTACAATGAGCAGTTCTTC.

The chain recombines TRBV12-5 with TRBJ1-1; D gene uncertain. CDR3 size: 14 residues. Trimming stripped 2 bases from V and 10 bases from J, with 17 bases between. The germline V gene has CDR1 LGHNT and CDR2 FRNRAP. Here the CDR3 DNA reads TGTGCTAGTGGTTTGTTCCTATCAGCGGTTGGAGCTTTCTTT. This gives the protein CASGLFLSAVGAFF.

The chain recombines TRBV7-9 with TRBJ2-6, with D tentatively TRBD1 (6 bases). CDR3 length: 19 amino acids. V lost 1 base and J lost 0, with 16 bases in between. Germline CDR1 SEHNR, CDR2 FQNEAQ (reference sequence). CDR3 nucleotide sequence: TGTGCCAGCAGCTTAGGGAGCGGACAGTCCCTCTCTGGGGCCAACGTCCTGACTTTC. Encoded protein: CASSLGSGQSLSGANVLTF.

The rearrangement uses TRBV7-2 and TRBJ1-3; 10 positions match TRBD1. Germline V gene data show CDR1 as SGHTA and CDR2 as FQGNSA. J lost 8 bases, V lost 5 bases, and 9 bases had no gene match. The length of the CDR3 is 15 residues. CDR3 loop: CASSPPPGQGHTIYF. CDR3 DNA: TGTGCCAGCAGCCCCCCCCCGGGACAGGGGCACACCATATATTTT.

The rearrangement links TRBV7-2 to TRBJ2-5; 14 bases agree with TRBD2. CDR1 is SGHTA and CDR2 is FQGNSA in the germline V gene. J lost 5 bases, V lost 5 bases, and 7 bases had no gene match. This CDR3 is built from 16 residues. CDR3 nucleotides: TGTGCCAGCAGCCCGGGGGGACTAGCGGGAGTGGAGACCCAGTACTTC. Encoded protein: CASSPGGLAGVETQYF.

This clone has only one observation. One junction end disagrees with the germline gene, perhaps due to a read error. This sample also contains other DNA sequences that code for the same CDR3. This chain connects TRBV5-1 to TRBJ2-7, with a weak D call TRBD2 (6 bases). The CDR3 extends over 13 amino acids. Germline V gene sequence: CDR1 SGHRS, CDR2 YFSETQ. Here the CDR3 reads CASSLKAAGEQYF. As DNA, the CDR3 is TGCGCCAGTAGCTTGAAGGCTGCGGGGGAGCAGTACTTC.

The V gene is TRBV5-6, the J gene TRBJ1-4, with D possibly TRBD1 on 5 matching bases. Trimming removed 2 bases at V and 3 bases at J, with 11 bases between. CDR3 length: 15 amino acids. Germline CDR1 reads SGHDT; CDR2 reads YYEEEE. CDR3 sequence: CASSFRGKPNEKLFF. The CDR3 DNA follows: TGTGCCAGCAGCTTCCGGGGGAAACCTAATGAAAAACTGTTTTTT.

The chain carries TRBV18 and TRBJ1-3; 8 nucleotides agree with TRBD1. The V and J ends lost 2 bases and 1 base, in that order; junction bases with no gene match: 13. The CDR3 spans 19 residues. Germline CDR1 KGHSH, CDR2 LQKENI. The CDR3 spells CASSPVVIGQGSSGNTIYF. The DNA of the CDR3 is TGTGCCAGCTCACCAGTGGTAATCGGACAGGGCAGTTCTGGAAACACCATATATTTT.

The gene calls are TRBV7-2 and TRBJ2-1; D possibly corresponds to TRBD2 (6 bases). Germline-derived CDR1 and CDR2 are SGHTA and FQGNSA. This CDR3 has 15 amino acids. Trimming removed 6 bases at V and 2 bases at J, with 14 bases between. The CDR3 reads CASRSPGLAYNEQFF. The CDR3 DNA is TGTGCCAGCAGATCTCCGGGACTTGCCTACAATGAGCAGTTCTTC.

This clone was detected a few times. The V call is TRBV9, the J call TRBJ1-6; possible D gene TRBD1, 5 bases. Trimming left V 4 bases short and J 4 bases short, with 9 bases between. Germline V CDR1 and CDR2: SGDLS, YYNGEE. The CDR3 has 14 residues. Written as DNA, the CDR3 is TGTGCCAGCAGCACAGGACGGTATAATTCACCCCTCCACTTT. Translation gives CASSTGRYNSPLHF.

V is TRBV28 and J is TRBJ2-4; 8 bases match TRBD1. The CDR3 is 18 residues long. The germline V gene encodes CDR1 MDHEN and CDR2 SYDVKM. The V segment lost 3 bases and the J segment 0 bases; nucleotides outside the gene matches: 10. Here the CDR3 reads CASSFKRTGLRAKNIQYF. Here the CDR3 DNA reads TGTGCCAGCAGTTTTAAGAGGACAGGGCTCCGAGCCAAAAACATTCAGTACTTC. Combining the CDR3 with reference TRBV28 and TRBJ2-4 gives the whole variable domain DVKVTQSSRYLVKRTGEKVFLECVQDMDHENMFWYRQDPGLGLRLIYFSYDVKMKEKGDIPEGYSVSREKKERFSLILESASTNQTSMYLCASSFKRTGLRAKNIQYFGAGTRLSVL.

J is TRBJ2-5 and V is TRBV14; D is perhaps TRBD2 (6 bases). The germline CDR1 and CDR2 sequences are SGHDN and FVKESK. The CDR3 length is 17 residues. Deletions cut 0 bases from V and 6 bases from J, with 20 bases between. CDR3 coding DNA: TGTGCCAGCAGCCAAGACCCGACTAGTGAACCCCGACAGACCCAGTACTTC. Translation gives CASSQDPTSEPRQTQYF.

The gene calls are TRBV19 and TRBJ2-3, with TRBD1 as a possible D gene (6 bases). This CDR3 has 15 amino acids. Trimming left V 3 bases short and J 4 bases short, with 14 bases between. Germline CDR1 reads LNHDA; CDR2 reads SQIVND (reference sequence). CDR3 residues: CASSMVGAGADTQYF. As DNA, the CDR3 is TGTGCCAGTAGTATGGTGGGGGCGGGTGCAGATACGCAGTATTTT.

This clone was detected once. The rearrangement uses TRBV18 and TRBJ1-5, with D maybe TRBD1 (5 bases). The germline CDR1 and CDR2 sequences are KGHSH and LQKENI. With 0 bases removed from V and 0 bases from J, the gap between germline ends came to 6 bases. The CDR3 covers 15 residues. The DNA for the CDR3 is TGTGCCAGCTCACCACCCGGGGGTAGCAATCAGCCCCAGCATTTT. It codes for CASSPPGGSNQPQHF.

The chain uses TRBV7-2 and TRBJ2-7; TRBD1 matches at 9 bases. The germline CDR1 and CDR2 sequences are SGHTA and FQGNSA. CDR3 length: 15 amino acids. J gave up 2 bases and V 5 bases, and 7 bases lay outside the gene matches. The chain's CDR3 is CASSRTWDRAYEQYF. The CDR3 DNA is TGTGCCAGCAGCCGGACCTGGGACAGGGCCTACGAGCAGTACTTC. Together with reference TRBV7-2 and TRBJ2-7, the CDR3 gives the full variable domain: GAGVSQSPSNKVTEKGKDVELRCDPISGHTALYWYRQSLGQGLEFLIYFQGNSAPDKSGLPSDRFSAERTGGSVSTLTIQRTQQEDSAVYLCASSRTWDRAYEQYFGPGTRLTVT.

The V call is TRBV5-1, the J call TRBJ2-1; 7 bases line up with TRBD2. Germline assignment: CDR1 SGHRS and CDR2 YFSETQ. This CDR3 has 15 amino acids. The ends lost 5 bases at V and 3 bases at J; junction bases unmatched: 8. CDR3 DNA: TGCGCCAGCAGGGCCCGGTGGGGGGGCTACAATGAGCAGTTCTTC. The encoded protein is CASRARWGGYNEQFF.

This clone came up once. The chain has TRBV5-8 and TRBJ2-1; 11 positions match TRBD2. This CDR3 contains 19 residues. With V trimmed by 1 base and J by 2 bases, 11 bases remained unmatched. The germline CDR1 and CDR2 sequences are SGHTS and YDEGEE. Here the CDR3 DNA reads TGTGCCAGCAGCTTGACCGGGACTAGCGGCAACACAGCCTACAATGAGCAGTTCTTC. As protein: CASSLTGTSGNTAYNEQFF.

The chain combines TRBV7-2 with TRBJ2-3, with 7 bases aligning to TRBD2. This CDR3 contains 14 residues. Germline V CDR1 and CDR2: SGHTA, FQGNSA. With 2 bases clipped from V and 3 bases from J, the junction kept 2 bases outside the gene matches. In nucleotides, the CDR3 is TGTGCCAGCAGCTTAAAGCGGGGTACAGATACGCAGTATTTT. Its translation is CASSLKRGTDTQYF.

The rearrangement joins TRBV9 to TRBJ2-3; D is ambiguous. This CDR3 has 13 amino acids. V was trimmed by 4 bases and J by 5 bases, leaving 11 bases between them. Germline V gene lookup returns CDR1 SGDLS and CDR2 YYNGEE. The CDR3 region has the DNA TGTGCCAGCAGCTCGACGACAAGAGATACGCAGTATTTT. It codes for CASSSTTRDTQYF.

The V and J genes are TRBV7-9 and TRBJ2-5; TRBD1 agrees at 9 bases. The ends lost 5 bases at V and 1 base at J; junction bases unmatched: 17. Germline V gene data show CDR1 as SEHNR and CDR2 as FQNEAQ (reference sequence). The CDR3 consists of 19 residues. As DNA, the CDR3 is TGTGCCAGCAGCCAGACCTGGGGACAGGGTTACGGGGGCCAAGAGACCCAGTACTTC. This sequence encodes CASSQTWGQGYGGQETQYF.

The chain has TRBV4-2 and TRBJ2-5; 9 bases agree with TRBD2. CDR3 length: 16 residues. Germline lookup yields CDR1 LGHNA and CDR2 YNFKEQ. Trimming at V came to 8 bases and at J to 1 base, leaving 11 bases not matched to a gene. This CDR3 is CASGVSLAGPQETQYF. The CDR3 bases are TGTGCCAGCGGCGTGTCCCTAGCGGGGCCCCAAGAGACCCAGTACTTC.

This chain connects TRBV4-3 to TRBJ2-5; D is perhaps TRBD2 (6 bases). The J call is in doubt because the DNA end fits TRBJ2-7 better. Per germline, CDR1 LGHNA and CDR2 YSLEER. The CDR3 length is 15 residues. The CDR3: CASSQNSGGSYEQYF. CDR3 DNA: TGCGCCAGCAGCCAAAATTCTGGAGGGTCTTACGAGCAGTACTTC.

This rearrangement joins TRBV4-1 to TRBJ2-3; the match to TRBD2 covers 8 bases. J was trimmed by 4 bases and V by 1 base; bases with no gene match: 7. In germline, CDR1 is MGHRA, CDR2 YSYEKL. CDR3 length equals 16 residues. The CDR3 loop reads CASSQGNSGNADTQYF. The CDR3 DNA follows: TGCGCCAGCAGCCAAGGCAATAGCGGGAACGCAGATACGCAGTATTTT.

The chain couples TRBV10-3 to TRBJ2-1, with 13 bases identical to TRBD2. Germline CDR1 reads ENHRY; CDR2 reads SYGVKD. J gave up 7 bases and V 6 bases, and 9 bases lay outside the gene matches. The CDR3 contains 16 residues. The CDR3 region has the DNA TGTGCCATCAGGAAACCGGGACTAGCGGGGTTTAATGAGCAGTTCTTC. This codes for CAIRKPGLAGFNEQFF.

This clone was observed a single time. V is TRBV15 and J is TRBJ2-1; 9 nucleotides match TRBD2. The ends lost 2 bases at V and 6 bases at J; junction bases unmatched: 11. The V gene's germline CDR1 is LNHNV and CDR2 YYDKDF (reference sequence). There are 17 residues in the CDR3. Here the CDR3 DNA reads TGTGCCACCAGCAGACCTAGCCCGGGACTAGCCAGCAATGAGCAGTTCTTC. Protein product: CATSRPSPGLASNEQFF. The variable domain in full, with the rest retrieved from reference TRBV15 and TRBJ2-1, is DAMVIQNPRYQVTQFGKPVTLSCSQTLNHNVMYWYQQKSSQAPKLLFHYYDKDFNNEADTPDNFQSRRPNTSFCFLDIRSPGLGDTAMYLCATSRPSPGLASNEQFFGPGTRLTVL.

This rearrangement joins TRBV18 to TRBJ2-7, with D tentatively TRBD2 (5 bases). CDR3 length: 15 residues. Trimming took 0 bases from V and 1 from J, leaving 10 bases between them. CDR1 and CDR2 from the germline V gene are KGHSH and LQKENI. The CDR3 coding sequence is TGTGCCAGCTCACCACCGGCGGGTCTTTCCTACGAGCAGTACTTC. It codes for CASSPPAGLSYEQYF.

The chain employs TRBV7-9 and TRBJ2-1, with D unresolved. Trimming removed 1 base from V and 3 bases from J, with 7 bases in between. CDR1 SEHNR and CDR2 FQNEAQ come from the germline V gene (reference sequence). This CDR3 spans 14 amino acids. CDR3 protein: CASSLVPGYNEQFF. CDR3 bases: TGTGCCAGCAGCTTAGTTCCGGGCTACAATGAGCAGTTCTTC.